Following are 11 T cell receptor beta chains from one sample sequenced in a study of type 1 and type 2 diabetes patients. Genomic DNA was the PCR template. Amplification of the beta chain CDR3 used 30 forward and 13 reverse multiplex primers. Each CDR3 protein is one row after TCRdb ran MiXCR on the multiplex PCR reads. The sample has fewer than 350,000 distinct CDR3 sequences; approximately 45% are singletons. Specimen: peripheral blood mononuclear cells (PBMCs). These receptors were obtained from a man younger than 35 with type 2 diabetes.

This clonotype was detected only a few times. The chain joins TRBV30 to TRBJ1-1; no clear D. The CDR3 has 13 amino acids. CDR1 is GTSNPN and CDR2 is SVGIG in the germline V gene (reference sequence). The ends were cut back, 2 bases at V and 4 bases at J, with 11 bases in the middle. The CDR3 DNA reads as TGTGCCTGGAGTCGGGAGGGTTTCACTGAAGCTTTCTTT. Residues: CAWSREGFTEAFF. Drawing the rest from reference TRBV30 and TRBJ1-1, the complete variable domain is SQTIHQWPATLVQPVGSPLSLECTVEGTSNPNLYWYRQAAGRGLQLLFYSVGIGQISSEVPQNLSASRPQDRQFILSSKKLLLSDSGFYLCAWSREGFTEAFFGQGTRLTVV.

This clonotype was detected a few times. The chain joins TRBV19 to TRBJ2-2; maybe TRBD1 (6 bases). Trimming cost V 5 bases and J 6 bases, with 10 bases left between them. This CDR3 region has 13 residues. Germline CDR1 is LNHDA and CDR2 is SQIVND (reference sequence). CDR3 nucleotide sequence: TGTGCCAGTAGTTTCAGGGGACCCGGGGAGCTGTTTTTT. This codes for CASSFRGPGELFF.

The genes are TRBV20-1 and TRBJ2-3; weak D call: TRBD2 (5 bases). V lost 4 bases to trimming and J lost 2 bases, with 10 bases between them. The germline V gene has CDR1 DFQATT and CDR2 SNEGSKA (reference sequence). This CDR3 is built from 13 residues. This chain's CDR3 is CSAIAGNTDTQYF. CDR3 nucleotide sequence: TGCAGTGCTATCGCCGGGAACACAGATACGCAGTATTTT.

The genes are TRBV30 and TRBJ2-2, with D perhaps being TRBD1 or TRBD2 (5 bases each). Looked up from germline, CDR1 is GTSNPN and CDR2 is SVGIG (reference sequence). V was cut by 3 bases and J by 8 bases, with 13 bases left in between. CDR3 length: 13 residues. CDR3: CAWSANWGGELFF. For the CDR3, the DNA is TGTGCCTGGAGCGCCAACTGGGGGGGGGAGCTGTTTTTT.

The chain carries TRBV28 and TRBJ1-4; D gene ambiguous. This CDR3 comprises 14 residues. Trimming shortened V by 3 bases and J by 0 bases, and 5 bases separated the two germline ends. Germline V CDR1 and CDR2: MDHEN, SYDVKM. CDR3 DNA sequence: TGTGCCAGCAGTTTCAGAGCAACTAATGAAAAACTGTTTTTT. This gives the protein CASSFRATNEKLFF.

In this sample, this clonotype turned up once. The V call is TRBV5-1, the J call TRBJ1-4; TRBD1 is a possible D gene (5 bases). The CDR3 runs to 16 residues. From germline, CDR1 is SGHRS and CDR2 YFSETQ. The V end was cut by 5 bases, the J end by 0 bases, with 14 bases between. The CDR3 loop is CASSPITGTTNEKLFF. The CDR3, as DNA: TGCGCCAGCAGTCCTATCACAGGCACAACTAATGAAAAACTGTTTTTT.

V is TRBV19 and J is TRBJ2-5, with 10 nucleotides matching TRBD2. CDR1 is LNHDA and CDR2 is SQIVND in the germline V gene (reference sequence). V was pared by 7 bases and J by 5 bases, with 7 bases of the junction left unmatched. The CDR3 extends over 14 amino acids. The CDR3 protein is CASTSGRLGETQYF. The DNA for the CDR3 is TGTGCCAGTACTAGCGGGAGATTAGGGGAGACCCAGTACTTC. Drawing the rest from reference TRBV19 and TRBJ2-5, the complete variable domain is DGGITQSPKYLFRKEGQNVTLSCEQNLNHDAMYWYRQDPGQGLRLIYYSQIVNDFQKGDIAEGYSVSREKKESFPLTVTSAQKNPTAFYLCASTSGRLGETQYFGPGTRLLVL.

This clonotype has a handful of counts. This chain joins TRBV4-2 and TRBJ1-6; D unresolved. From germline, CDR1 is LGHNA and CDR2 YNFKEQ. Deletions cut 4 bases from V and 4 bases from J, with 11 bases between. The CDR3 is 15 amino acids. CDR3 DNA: TGTGCCAGCAGCCCCCAGGAAGGGTATAATTCACCCCTCCACTTT. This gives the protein CASSPQEGYNSPLHF.

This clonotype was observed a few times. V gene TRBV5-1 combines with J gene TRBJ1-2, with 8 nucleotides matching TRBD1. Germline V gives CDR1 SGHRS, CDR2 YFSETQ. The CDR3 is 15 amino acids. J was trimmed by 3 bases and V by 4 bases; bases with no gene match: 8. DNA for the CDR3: TGCGCCAGCAGCATCTCAGGGGGCGATGACTATGGCTACACCTTC. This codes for CASSISGGDDYGYTF.

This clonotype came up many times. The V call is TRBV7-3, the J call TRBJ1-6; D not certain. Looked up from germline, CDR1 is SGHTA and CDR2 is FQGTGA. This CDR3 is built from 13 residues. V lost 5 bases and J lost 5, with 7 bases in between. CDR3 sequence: CASSLLDNSPLHF. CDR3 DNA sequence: TGTGCCAGCAGCCTGTTGGATAATTCACCCCTCCACTTT. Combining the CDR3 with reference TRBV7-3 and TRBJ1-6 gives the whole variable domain GAGVSQTPSNKVTEKGKYVELRCDPISGHTALYWYRQSLGQGPEFLIYFQGTGAADDSGLPNDRFFAVRPEGSVSTLKIQRTERGDSAVYLCASSLLDNSPLHFGNGTRLTVT.

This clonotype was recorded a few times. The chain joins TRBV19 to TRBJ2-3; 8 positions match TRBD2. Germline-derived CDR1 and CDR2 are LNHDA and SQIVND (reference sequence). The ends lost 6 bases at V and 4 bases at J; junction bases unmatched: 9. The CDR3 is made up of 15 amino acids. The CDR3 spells CASSPSGSGSDTQYF. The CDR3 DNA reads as TGTGCCAGTAGCCCTAGCGGGTCTGGGTCAGATACGCAGTATTTT.